Listed below are T cell receptor beta chains from one sample, sequenced in a study of regulatory T cells in long-lasting Graves disease. TCRdb itself ran the multiplex PCR reads through MiXCR, one entry per CDR3 protein. The sample has 650,000 to 850,000 distinct CDR3 sequences; approximately 31% are singletons. Specimen: peripheral blood mononuclear cells (PBMCs), collected when the disease was refractory, from a patient treated with antithyroid drugs. These receptors were collected from a female donor with Graves disease. The CDR3 runs from the conserved cysteine through the conserved F or W. The D gene is left open where the match is weak. Expanded clones get a size class; other rows say once, few or many, or leave the size out.

cdr3_nt | cdr3_aa | j_call | v_call | d_call | clone_size
TGTGCCAGCAGCGTTACGACAGGGGAATGGGAAAAACTGTTTTTT | CASSVTTGEWEKLFF | TRBJ1-4 | TRBV7-9 | TRBD1 | few
TGTGCCAGCTCACCACCGGAAAACTATGGCTACACCTTC | CASSPPENYGYTF | TRBJ1-2 | TRBV18 | . | few
TGCGCCAGCAGCACCCAGACAGGGGAAGTAAGGATTCAGTACTTC | CASSTQTGEVRIQYF | TRBJ2-4 | TRBV5-1 | TRBD1 | few
TGTGCCACCGGGACAGGGGGCTGGGAGACCCAGTACTTC | CATGTGGWETQYF | TRBJ2-5 | TRBV19 | TRBD1 | .
TGCAGCGTGCAACCGGAGGGGGCAGAGACCCAGTACTTC | CSVQPEGAETQYF | TRBJ2-5 | TRBV29-1 | . | .
TGTGCCAGCAGCCAAGGACGGACGCTTTCTCGCAATCAGCCCCAGCATTTT | CASSQGRTLSRNQPQHF | TRBJ1-5 | TRBV3-1 | . | few
TGTGCCAGCAGCCGGACACGGGACGATGGCTACACCTTC | CASSRTRDDGYTF | TRBJ1-2 | TRBV7-9 | . | .
TGCGCCAGCAGCTTGGGCGACAGGTACTCCTACGAGCAGTACTTC | CASSLGDRYSYEQYF | TRBJ2-7 | TRBV5-1 | . | .
TGCAGTGCTAGAGATCACAGCAATCAGCCCCAGCATTTT | CSARDHSNQPQHF | TRBJ1-5 | TRBV20-1 | . | .
TGTGCCACCAGCAGAGGACTTATTGTGAACACTGAAGCTTCCTTT | CATSRGLIVNTEASF | TRBJ1-1 | TRBV15 | . | .
TGTGCCAGCAGCTATGGTGTCGGCGGTACCTACGAGCAGTACTTC | CASSYGVGGTYEQYF | TRBJ2-7 | TRBV11-2 | . | many
TGCAGTGCAAACCGCTTACAGGGGTACTATGGCTACACCTTC | CSANRLQGYYGYTF | TRBJ1-2 | TRBV20-1 | TRBD1 | once